This TCR beta chain came from a study of blood T cell repertoires in COVID-19. Study at large: From T cells, B-cell-depleted T cells, or PBMCs came the material, which was cDNA or gDNA.

Repertoires were generated with immunoSEQ multiplex PCR, while TCRdb's copy carries only in-frame clones and drops some. In the table there are about 330,000 clones, roughly 87% of which are singletons. CDR3 length: 15 residues. The ends lost 1 base at V and 8 bases at J; junction bases unmatched: 7. Germline CDR1 reads LNHDA; CDR2 reads SQIVND (reference sequence). J is TRBJ1-4 and V is TRBV19; 7 bases are shared with TRBD1. The TCR comes from a woman between 25 and 40 years old who had recovered from COVID-19. Specimen: PBMCs or T cells enriched from blood (not recorded which). This chain's CDR3 is CASSIVKGAPEKLFF. CDR3 bases: TGTGCCAGTAGTATAGTGAAGGGGGCGCCCGAAAAACTGTTTTTT.